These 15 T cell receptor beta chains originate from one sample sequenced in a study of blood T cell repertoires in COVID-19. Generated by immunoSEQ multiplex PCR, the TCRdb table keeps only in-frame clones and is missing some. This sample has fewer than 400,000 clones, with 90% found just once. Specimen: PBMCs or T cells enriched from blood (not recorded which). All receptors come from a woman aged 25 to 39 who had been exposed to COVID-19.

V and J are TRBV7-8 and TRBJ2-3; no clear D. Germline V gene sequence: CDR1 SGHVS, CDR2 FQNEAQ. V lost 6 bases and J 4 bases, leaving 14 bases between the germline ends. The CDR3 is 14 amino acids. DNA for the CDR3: TGTGCCAGCAGGTATAGAGCCAGGCCAGATACGCAGTATTTT. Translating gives CASRYRARPDTQYF.

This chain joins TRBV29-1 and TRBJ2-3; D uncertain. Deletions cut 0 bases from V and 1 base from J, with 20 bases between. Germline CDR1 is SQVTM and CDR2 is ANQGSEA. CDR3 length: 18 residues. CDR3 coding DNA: TGCAGCGTTGAAGATCGTGAATCCCGACTTCGGCGCACAGATACGCAGTATTTT. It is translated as CSVEDRESRLRRTDTQYF.

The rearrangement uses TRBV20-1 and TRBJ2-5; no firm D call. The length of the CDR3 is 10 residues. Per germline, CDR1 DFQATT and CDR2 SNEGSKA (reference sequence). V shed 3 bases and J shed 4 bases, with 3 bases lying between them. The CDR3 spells CSASGETQYF. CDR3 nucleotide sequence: TGCAGTGCTAGCGGAGAGACCCAGTACTTC.

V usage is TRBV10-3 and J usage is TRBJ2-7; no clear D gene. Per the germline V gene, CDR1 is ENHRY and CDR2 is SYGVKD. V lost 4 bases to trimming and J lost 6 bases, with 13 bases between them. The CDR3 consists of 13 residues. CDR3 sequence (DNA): TGTGCCATCAGTGGGGCGTCGGAACGCGAGCAGTACTTC. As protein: CAISGASEREQYF.

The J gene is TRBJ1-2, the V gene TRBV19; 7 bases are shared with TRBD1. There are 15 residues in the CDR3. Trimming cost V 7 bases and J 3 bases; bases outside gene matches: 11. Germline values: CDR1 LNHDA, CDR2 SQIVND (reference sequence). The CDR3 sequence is CASTAGQAPYYGYTF. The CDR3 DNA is TGTGCCAGTACCGCTGGACAGGCCCCTTACTATGGCTACACCTTC.

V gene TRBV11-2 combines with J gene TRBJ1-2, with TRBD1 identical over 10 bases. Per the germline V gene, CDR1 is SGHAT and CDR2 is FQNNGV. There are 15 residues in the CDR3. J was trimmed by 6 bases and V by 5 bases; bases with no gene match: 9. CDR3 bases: TGTGCCAGCAGCCCGATGTCGGGACAGGGGCATGGCTACACCTTC. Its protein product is CASSPMSGQGHGYTF.

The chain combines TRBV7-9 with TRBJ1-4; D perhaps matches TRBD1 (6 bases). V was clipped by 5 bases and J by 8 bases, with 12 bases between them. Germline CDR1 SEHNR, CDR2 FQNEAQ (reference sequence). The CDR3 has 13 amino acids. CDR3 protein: CASSAGVYEKLFF. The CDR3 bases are TGTGCCAGCAGCGCAGGGGTTTACGAAAAACTGTTTTTT.

The chain's CDR3 is CASSYAGNNSPLHF. CDR3 nucleotide sequence: TGTGCCAGCAGTTACGCTGGCAACAATTCACCCCTCCACTTT. The chain uses TRBV6-2 or TRBV6-3 and TRBJ1-6; D remains ambiguous. This CDR3 has 14 residues. V gave up 2 bases and J gave up 7 bases, with 9 bases separating them. Germline V gene sequence: CDR1 MNHEY, CDR2 SVGEGT.

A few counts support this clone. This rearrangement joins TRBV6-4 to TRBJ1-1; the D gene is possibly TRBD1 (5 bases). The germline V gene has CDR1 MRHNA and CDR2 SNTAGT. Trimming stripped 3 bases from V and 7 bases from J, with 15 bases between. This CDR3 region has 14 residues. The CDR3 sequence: CASSESTASSEAFF. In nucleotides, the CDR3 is TGTGCCAGCAGTGAATCGACAGCAAGTAGTGAAGCTTTCTTT.

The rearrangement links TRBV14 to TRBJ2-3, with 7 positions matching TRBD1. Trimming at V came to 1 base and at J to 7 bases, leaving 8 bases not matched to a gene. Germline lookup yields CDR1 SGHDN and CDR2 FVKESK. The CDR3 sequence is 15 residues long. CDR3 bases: TGTGCCAGCAGCCAAGGGGGGACAGCCCCTAATACGCAGTATTTT. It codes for CASSQGGTAPNTQYF.

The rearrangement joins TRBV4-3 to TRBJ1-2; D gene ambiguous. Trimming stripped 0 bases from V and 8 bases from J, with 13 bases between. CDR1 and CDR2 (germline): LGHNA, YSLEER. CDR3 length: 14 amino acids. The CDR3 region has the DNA TGCGCCAGCAGCCAAGATCGGGCCTCGGGGGGCTACACCTTC. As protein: CASSQDRASGGYTF.

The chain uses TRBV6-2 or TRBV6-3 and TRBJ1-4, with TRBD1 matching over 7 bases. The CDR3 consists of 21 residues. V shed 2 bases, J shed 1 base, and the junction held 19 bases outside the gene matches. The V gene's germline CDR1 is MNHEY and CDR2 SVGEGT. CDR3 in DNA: TGTGCCAGCAGTTACGATGAGGAGGGAACAGGGGATTTGGGAACTAATGAAAAACTGTTTTTT. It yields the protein CASSYDEEGTGDLGTNEKLFF.

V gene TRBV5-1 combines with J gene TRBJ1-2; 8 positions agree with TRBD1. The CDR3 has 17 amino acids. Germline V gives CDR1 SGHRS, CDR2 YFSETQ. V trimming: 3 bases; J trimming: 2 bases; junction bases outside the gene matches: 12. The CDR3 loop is CASSSAPTGVLNYGYTF. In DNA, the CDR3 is TGCGCCAGCAGCTCCGCTCCGACAGGGGTCCTCAACTATGGCTACACCTTC.

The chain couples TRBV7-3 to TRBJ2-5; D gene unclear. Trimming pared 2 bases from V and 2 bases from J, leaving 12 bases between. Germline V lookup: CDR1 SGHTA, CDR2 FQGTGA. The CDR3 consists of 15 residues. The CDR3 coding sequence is TGTGCCAGCAGCTTATACAGTGGTCAACAAGAGACCCAGTACTTC. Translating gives CASSLYSGQQETQYF. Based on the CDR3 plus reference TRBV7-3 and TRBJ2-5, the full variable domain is GAGVSQTPSNKVTEKGKYVELRCDPISGHTALYWYRQSLGQGPEFLIYFQGTGAADDSGLPNDRFFAVRPEGSVSTLKIQRTERGDSAVYLCASSLYSGQQETQYFGPGTRLLVL.

The CDR3 DNA is TGTGCCAGCAGTAGGACAGGGGGAAACTATGGCTACACCTTC. Translated, it gives CASSRTGGNYGYTF. The chain links TRBV6-5 to TRBJ1-2; the match to TRBD1 covers 10 bases. Germline V CDR1 and CDR2: MNHEY, SVGAGI. V gave up 5 bases and J gave up 2 bases; unmatched junction bases: 2. The CDR3 spans 14 residues.